A selection of T cell receptor beta chains follows, all from one sample in a study of cytomegalovirus exposure and HLA in healthy donors. Produced via immunoSEQ multiplex PCR; TCRdb's table is partial and in-frame only. The profile shows about 120,000 clones, around 78% of them singletons. Sequences were obtained from PBMCs. Receptors were obtained from a woman aged 25 to 39 in good health and CMV-seropositive. Each CDR3 is given without its conserved first and last residue. The order of the fields is clone size, V gene, J gene, D gene, CDR3 protein. The D gene is left open where the match is weak. The size of a clone is reported for some rows only, either as once, few or many, or as a class for expanded clones.

once	TRBV6-1	TRBJ1-4	.	ASTRQDGRKKLF
.	TRBV7-6	TRBJ1-4	.	ASSSATNEKLF
.	TRBV6-1	TRBJ2-2	.	ASRLRTANTGELF
.	TRBV5-1	TRBJ2-1	TRBD1	ASSPGQGWVNEQF
.	TRBV5-6	TRBJ2-5	.	ASSLLRGGLQETQY
once	TRBV7-2	TRBJ2-7	.	ASSSGLYSYEQY
.	TRBV15	TRBJ1-6	.	ATSPAPMENSPLH
.	TRBV5-1	TRBJ2-3	TRBD2	ASSLAGTSGNTDTQY
.	TRBV11-2	TRBJ1-2	.	ASSLERGDGYT
.	TRBV5-1	TRBJ2-3	.	ASSFGLVGGDTQY
.	TRBV4-2	TRBJ2-3	TRBD2	ASSQGSGARQY
.	TRBV2	.	.	ASRESYEQY
.	TRBV7-9	TRBJ1-4	.	ASSPPGGDNEKLF
.	TRBV15	TRBJ1-2	.	ATSSGGGRDYGYT
.	TRBV5-1	TRBJ2-6	TRBD2	ASSGGTSGVGANVLT
.	TRBV18	TRBJ2-4	.	ASSPSGKNIQY
.	TRBV7-9	TRBJ2-3	TRBD2	ASSHRTSGGLTDSDTQY
.	TRBV15	TRBJ2-3	.	ATSRDPFGETNTQY
.	TRBV9	TRBJ1-1	.	ASSVGQFVTEAF
.	TRBV18	TRBJ1-1	TRBD1	ASSKDRGEAF
few	TRBV7-2	TRBJ2-7	.	ASSFAAALAYEQY
.	TRBV7-6	TRBJ2-1	TRBD1	ASSLAAGGFMNEQF
.	TRBV5-4	TRBJ1-3	TRBD1	ASSSEGAVTGNTIY
few	TRBV7-2	TRBJ2-5	TRBD2	ASSSTLAGTQETQY
.	TRBV30	TRBJ2-1	TRBD2	AWRPRGGAEQF
.	TRBV15	TRBJ1-2	TRBD1	ATSGRDRSGYT
.	TRBV30	TRBJ1-3	.	AWSRRGYLLPIY
.	TRBV11-3	TRBJ1-1	.	ASSPGGIVAEAF
once	TRBV18	TRBJ2-7	.	ASSPGHRRYEQY
.	TRBV27	TRBJ2-2	TRBD2	ASSFRLAGGPRLF
.	TRBV10-3	TRBJ1-5	.	AISPQGGNQPQH
.	TRBV19	TRBJ1-5	.	ASSIWQGNQPQH
.	TRBV2	TRBJ2-7	TRBD1	ASSEQGADEQY
few	TRBV30	TRBJ1-2	.	AWSVGGDYGYT
once	TRBV7-9	TRBJ2-7	TRBD2	SSNQAGGTSYEQY
.	TRBV5-4	TRBJ2-3	TRBD1	ASSLVGTAADTQY